This entry lists 14 T cell receptor beta chains sequenced from one sample in a study of T cell responses to AZD1222 COVID-19 vaccine. Sequencing used immunoSEQ multiplex PCR; TCRdb keeps in-frame clones, though not all of them. The table has about 210,000 clones, around 92% seen once. The specimen was peripheral blood, collected on day 0 of AZD1222 vaccination. Receptors originate from an adult in good health.

This clone was seen a handful of times. This chain links TRBV2 with TRBJ1-5, with D uncertain. Germline V gene sequence: CDR1 SNHLY, CDR2 FYNNEI. The length of the CDR3 is 13 residues. The V gene lost 4 bases and the J gene lost 6 bases, with 10 bases spanning the gap. CDR3: CASSVRLGQPQHF. CDR3 sequence (DNA): TGTGCCAGCAGTGTCAGGTTAGGTCAGCCCCAGCATTTT.

V and J are TRBV28 and TRBJ2-7, with a tentative D call TRBD1 (6 bases). This CDR3 contains 15 residues. Trimming removed 7 bases at V and 4 bases at J, with 20 bases between. Per the germline V gene, CDR1 is MDHEN and CDR2 is SYDVKM. The CDR3 nucleotides are TGTGCCAGCACCCCCGTGGACAGAGGGATATACGAGCAGTACTTC. This translates into CASTPVDRGIYEQYF.

The V and J genes are TRBV7-9 and TRBJ1-1, with a weak D call TRBD1 (5 bases). The CDR3 extends over 15 amino acids. The V and J ends lost 2 bases and 3 bases respectively, with 13 bases between them. Germline CDR1 SEHNR, CDR2 FQNEAQ (reference sequence). CDR3 loop: CASSLNWVGDTEAFF. The CDR3, as DNA: TGTGCCAGCAGCTTAAATTGGGTGGGGGACACTGAAGCTTTCTTT.

The CDR3 reads CASSPATSGAGDTQYF. CDR3 in DNA: TGTGCCAGCTCACCAGCGACTAGCGGGGCGGGGGATACGCAGTATTTT. The chain links TRBV18 to TRBJ2-3, with TRBD2 matching over 11 bases. Germline lookup yields CDR1 KGHSH and CDR2 LQKENI. The V gene end was trimmed by 2 bases and the J gene end by 6 bases; junction bases not matched to a gene: 7. This CDR3 spans 16 amino acids.

V and J are TRBV6-1 and TRBJ1-1; D possibly corresponds to TRBD1 (6 bases). CDR1 is MNHNS, CDR2 SASEGT, per germline. Trimming cost V 1 base and J 4 bases, with 7 bases left between them. This CDR3 has 13 residues. CDR3 DNA: TGTGCCAGCAGTGAAGAACAGGGCACTGAAGCTTTCTTT. The encoded protein is CASSEEQGTEAFF.

The chain has TRBV6-5 and TRBJ1-5; the match to TRBD1 covers 9 bases. The J segment lost 1 base and the V segment lost 6 bases, leaving 1 base of the junction unmatched. The CDR3 spans 14 residues. Germline values: CDR1 MNHEY, CDR2 SVGAGI. The CDR3 here is CASRDRGSNQPQHF. The CDR3 coding sequence is TGTGCCAGCAGGGACAGGGGAAGCAATCAGCCCCAGCATTTT.

The chain joins TRBV7-2 to TRBJ1-1; D perhaps matches TRBD1 (5 bases). Germline assignment: CDR1 SGHTA and CDR2 FQGNSA. This CDR3 contains 14 residues. Deletions cut 0 bases from V and 5 bases from J, with 10 bases between. The CDR3 reads CASSLAGGGTEAFF. Here the CDR3 DNA reads TGTGCCAGCAGCTTAGCGGGCGGGGGGACTGAAGCTTTCTTT.

V and J are TRBV5-1 and TRBJ2-5; weak D call: TRBD2 (6 bases). V was clipped by 4 bases and J by 5 bases, with 12 bases between them. Germline V gene lookup returns CDR1 SGHRS and CDR2 YFSETQ. The CDR3 runs to 13 residues. Here the CDR3 reads CASSGEVRETQYF. The CDR3 nucleotides are TGCGCCAGCAGCGGGGAGGTGAGGGAGACCCAGTACTTC.

This chain connects TRBV5-1 to TRBJ1-2, with 7 nucleotides matching TRBD1. This CDR3 spans 18 amino acids. The J segment lost 3 bases and the V segment lost 0 bases, leaving 14 bases of the junction unmatched. Germline assignment: CDR1 SGHRS and CDR2 YFSETQ. The DNA of the CDR3 is TGCGCCAGCAGCTTGGGCCCGGGACAGCGGTCTGGTGACTATGGCTACACCTTC. This sequence encodes CASSLGPGQRSGDYGYTF. The full variable domain, with the rest looked up from reference TRBV5-1 and TRBJ1-2, is KAGVTQTPRYLIKTRGQQVTLSCSPISGHRSVSWYQQTPGQGLQFLFEYFSETQRNKGNFPGRFSGRQFSNSRSEMNVSTLELGDSALYLCASSLGPGQRSGDYGYTFGSGTRLTVV.

The rearrangement uses TRBV28 and TRBJ1-5; D remains unclear. V shed 1 base and J shed 8 bases, with 6 bases lying between them. The CDR3 contains 12 residues. Per germline, CDR1 MDHEN and CDR2 SYDVKM. In nucleotides, the CDR3 is TGTGCCAGCAGTTTATCGGCGGAGCCCCAGCATTTT. It is translated as CASSLSAEPQHF.

This chain connects TRBV28 to TRBJ1-4, with 7 bases fitting TRBD1. The CDR3 length is 14 residues. CDR1 is MDHEN, CDR2 SYDVKM, per germline. V lost 6 bases to trimming and J lost 7 bases; unmatched junction nucleotides: 8. In DNA form, the CDR3 reads TGTGCCAGCAGCTACAGGGGAGGTGGTGAAAAACTGTTTTTT. Amino acids: CASSYRGGGEKLFF.

This rearrangement joins TRBV10-3 to TRBJ1-1; D gene unclear. The V and J ends lost 0 bases and 3 bases respectively, with 5 bases between them. The CDR3 consists of 13 residues. The germline CDR1 and CDR2 sequences are ENHRY and SYGVKD. CDR3 coding DNA: TGTGCCATCAGTGAGTCAGTATACACTGAAGCTTTCTTT. Its translation: CAISESVYTEAFF.

The chain combines TRBV7-9 with TRBJ2-5; D might be TRBD2 (5 bases). Per the germline V gene, CDR1 is SEHNR and CDR2 is FQNEAQ (reference sequence). The CDR3 has 16 amino acids. V shed 3 bases and J shed 0 bases, with 14 bases lying between them. CDR3: CASSFSGLLYQETQYF. The CDR3 nucleotides are TGTGCCAGCAGCTTTTCCGGACTCTTGTACCAAGAGACCCAGTACTTC.

The chain couples TRBV19 to TRBJ2-3, with D perhaps matching TRBD2 (5 bases). Per the germline V gene, CDR1 is LNHDA and CDR2 is SQIVND (reference sequence). CDR3 length equals 15 residues. The germline V and J ends were trimmed by 7 bases and 0 bases, with 14 bases remaining between them. The CDR3, as DNA: TGTGCCAGTACCCCTTCGGGGTCTAGCACAGATACGCAGTATTTT. Protein: CASTPSGSSTDTQYF. Variable domain in full (rest from reference TRBV19 and TRBJ2-3): DGGITQSPKYLFRKEGQNVTLSCEQNLNHDAMYWYRQDPGQGLRLIYYSQIVNDFQKGDIAEGYSVSREKKESFPLTVTSAQKNPTAFYLCASTPSGSSTDTQYFGPGTRLTVL.